This TCR beta chain was captured in a study of cytomegalovirus exposure and HLA in healthy donors. Overall study results and limits: In a later analysis, several top co-occurrence clusters appeared linked to parvovirus B19, influenza, CMV and Epstein-Barr virus. Later genetic work tied a missense DCLRE1C variant to beta-chain V and J trimming. Apparent HLA restriction characterized most CMV-associated TCR beta chains in a later analysis.

V lost 4 bases and J lost 2, with 20 bases in between. The CDR3 runs 17 residues. Germline V gives CDR1 SGHRS, CDR2 YFSETQ. Each of the donors was a healthy bone marrow donor. The PCR contained 60 Vbeta and 13 Jbeta primers. Measured with immunoSEQ multiplex PCR; TCRdb has only the in-frame clones, and not every one. The sample shows around 100,000 clones, 75% to 85% of them seen only once. With respect to this clone: Its antigen is currently unknown.

The V and J genes are TRBV5-1 and TRBJ2-3; a weak D match, TRBD1 (6 bases). This clonotype was obtained from a woman between 18 and 29 years old in good health and CMV-seropositive. The sequencing input was PBMCs. The DNA of the CDR3 is TGCGCCAGCAGCCCCAATTTGGCAGGGGCCTTCACAGATACGCAGTATTTT. It encodes CASSPNLAGAFTDTQYF.